This T cell receptor (beta chain) appears in the sequencing data of a study of blood T cell repertoires in COVID-19. Study in general: Acute and convalescent COVID-19 samples came from the United States, Italy and Spain. T cells, B-cell-depleted T cells, or PBMCs provided the cDNA or gDNA that served as material.

Germline assignment: CDR1 GTSNPN and CDR2 SVGIG (reference sequence). The junction had 14 bases not matched to a gene; V was cut back by 5 bases and J by 0 bases. CDR3 length: 17 amino acids. In the original processing: Researchers report that nucleated cell counts were estimated from reference gene primer amplification. The table came from immunoSEQ multiplex PCR; TCRdb's copy has only in-frame clones and leaves some out. V and J calls and clone size are those listed in that table; D and trimming were worked out from the DNA. The sample consists of about 210,000 clones, more than 75% of them appearing once. Followed longitudinally, the Seattle patients had been enrolled during active infection.

The sequenced sample was peripheral blood. J is TRBJ2-5 and V is TRBV30; 8 bases fit TRBD2. The sequence came from a woman in her 70s with COVID-19, enrolled during active disease. The CDR3 loop is CAWVGLAMISYQETQYF. The CDR3, as DNA: TGTGCCTGGGTTGGACTAGCTATGATATCATACCAAGAGACCCAGTACTTC.